Sequencing of this TCR beta chain was carried out in a study of blood T cell repertoires in COVID-19. Overall study context: T cells, B-cell-depleted T cells, or PBMCs supplied cDNA or gDNA.

As processed by the authors: How many nucleated cells were present was estimated from reference gene primer amplification. The protocol was immunoSEQ multiplex PCR, while the TCRdb copy is restricted to in-frame clones and leaves out a portion. The V and J calls and clone size come from that table; D and trimming were worked out from the DNA. Here the sample spans some 150,000 clones, more than 80% being singletons. The CDR3 has 15 residues. The germline V and J ends were trimmed by 4 bases and 7 bases, with 20 bases remaining between them. Germline V gene data show CDR1 as SGHTS and CDR2 as YDEGEE. The V and J genes are TRBV5-8 and TRBJ1-2; tentative D call: TRBD1 (6 bases). Material for sequencing was peripheral blood. The TCR comes from a human donor in a cohort sampled during active COVID-19. CDR3 sequence (DNA): TGTGCCAGCAGCCAAAGTCCCGGAGCCAGGGGTGGCTACACCTTC. It codes for CASSQSPGARGGYTF. Full variable domain (outside the CDR3, taken from reference TRBV5-8 and TRBJ1-2): EAGVTQSPTHLIKTRGQQATLRCSPISGHTSVYWYQQALGLGLQFLLWYDEGEERNRGNFPPRFSGRQFPNYSSELNVNALELEDSALYLCASSQSPGARGGYTFGSGTRLTVV.